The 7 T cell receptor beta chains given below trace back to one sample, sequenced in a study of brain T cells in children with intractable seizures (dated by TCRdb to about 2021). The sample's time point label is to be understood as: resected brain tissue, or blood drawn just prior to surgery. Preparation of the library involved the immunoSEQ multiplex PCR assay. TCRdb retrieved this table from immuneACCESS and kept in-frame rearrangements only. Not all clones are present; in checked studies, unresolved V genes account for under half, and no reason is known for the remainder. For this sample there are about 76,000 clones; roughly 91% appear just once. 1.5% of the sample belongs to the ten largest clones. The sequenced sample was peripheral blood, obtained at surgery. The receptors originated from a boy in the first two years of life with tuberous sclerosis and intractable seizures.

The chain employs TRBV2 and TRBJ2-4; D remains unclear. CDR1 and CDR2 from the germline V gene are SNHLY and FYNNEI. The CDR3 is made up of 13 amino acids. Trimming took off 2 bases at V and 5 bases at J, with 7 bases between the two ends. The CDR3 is CASSEILENIQYF. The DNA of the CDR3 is TGTGCCAGCAGTGAAATATTAGAAAACATTCAGTACTTC.

In DNA form, the CDR3 reads TGTGCCAGTAGTATACTCCAGGGAGCATCTGAAAAACTGTTTTTT. As protein: CASSILQGASEKLFF. V gene TRBV19 combines with J gene TRBJ1-4; possibly TRBD1 for D (5 bases). Deletions cut 2 bases from V and 7 bases from J, with 14 bases between. This CDR3 contains 15 residues. Germline CDR1 is LNHDA and CDR2 is SQIVND (reference sequence).

Written as DNA, the CDR3 is TGCAGTGCTAGTAAGCAGACCTACGAGCAGTACTTC. Translated: CSASKQTYEQYF. V gene TRBV20-1 combines with J gene TRBJ2-7; D unclear. Germline CDR1 reads DFQATT; CDR2 reads SNEGSKA (reference sequence). V lost 3 bases and J lost 2, with 8 bases in between. The CDR3 contains 12 residues.

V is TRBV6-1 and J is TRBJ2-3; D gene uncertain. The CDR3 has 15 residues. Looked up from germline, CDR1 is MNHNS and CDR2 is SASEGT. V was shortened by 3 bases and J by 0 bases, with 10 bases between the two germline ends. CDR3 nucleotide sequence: TGTGCCAGCAGTGAGATTAGCTTAAGCACAGATACGCAGTATTTT. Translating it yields CASSEISLSTDTQYF.

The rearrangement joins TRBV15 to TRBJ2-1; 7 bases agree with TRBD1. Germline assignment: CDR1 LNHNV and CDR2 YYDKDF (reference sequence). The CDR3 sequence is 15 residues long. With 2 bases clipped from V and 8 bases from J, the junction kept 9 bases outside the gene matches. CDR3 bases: TGTGCCACCAGCAGACGCCTAGGGACAGTCGATGAGCAGTTCTTC. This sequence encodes CATSRRLGTVDEQFF.

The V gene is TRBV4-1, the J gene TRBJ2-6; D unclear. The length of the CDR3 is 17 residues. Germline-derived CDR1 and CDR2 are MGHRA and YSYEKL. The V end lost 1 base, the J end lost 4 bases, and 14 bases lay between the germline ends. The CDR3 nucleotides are TGCGCCAGCAGCCAAGTGAGATTAGGGCTCGGGGCCAACGTCCTGACTTTC. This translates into CASSQVRLGLGANVLTF.

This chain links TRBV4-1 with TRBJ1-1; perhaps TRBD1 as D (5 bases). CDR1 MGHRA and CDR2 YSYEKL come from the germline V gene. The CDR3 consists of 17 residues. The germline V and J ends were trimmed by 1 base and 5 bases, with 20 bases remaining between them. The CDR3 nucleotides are TGCGCCAGCAGCCAAGGAGGCCTCCGGGACCCGCGGACTGAAGCTTTCTTT. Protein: CASSQGGLRDPRTEAFF.